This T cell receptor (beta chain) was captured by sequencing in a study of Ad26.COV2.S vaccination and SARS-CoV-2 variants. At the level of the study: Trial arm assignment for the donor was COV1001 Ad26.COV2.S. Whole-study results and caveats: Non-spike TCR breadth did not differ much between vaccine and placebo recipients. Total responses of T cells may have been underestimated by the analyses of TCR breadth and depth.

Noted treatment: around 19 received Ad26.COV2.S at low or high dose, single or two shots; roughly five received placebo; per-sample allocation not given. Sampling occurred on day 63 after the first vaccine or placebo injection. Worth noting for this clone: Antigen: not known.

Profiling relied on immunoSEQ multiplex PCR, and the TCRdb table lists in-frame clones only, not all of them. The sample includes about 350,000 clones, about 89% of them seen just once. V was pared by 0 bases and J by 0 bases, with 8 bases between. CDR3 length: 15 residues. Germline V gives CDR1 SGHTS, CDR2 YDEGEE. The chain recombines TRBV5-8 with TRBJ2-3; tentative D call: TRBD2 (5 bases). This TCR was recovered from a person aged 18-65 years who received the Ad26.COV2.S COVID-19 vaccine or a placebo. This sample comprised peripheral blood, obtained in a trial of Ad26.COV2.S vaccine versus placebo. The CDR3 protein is CASSLALASTDTQYF. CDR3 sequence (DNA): TGTGCCAGCAGCTTGGCCCTAGCTAGCACAGATACGCAGTATTTT.